This TCR beta chain comes out of a study of radiotherapy plus CTLA-4 blockade in lung cancer. The V gene lost 10 bases and the J gene lost 2 bases, with 11 bases spanning the gap. The CDR3 is made up of 12 amino acids. The germline gives CDR1 MDHEN, CDR2 SYDVKM. Sequenced by immunoSEQ multiplex PCR; TCRdb stores in-frame clones only, minus some. The sample lists 70,000 to 95,000 clones; about 83% were seen once. The sample here was peripheral blood, taken from a patient treated with radiotherapy plus ipilimumab. This receptor was obtained from a human donor with non-small cell lung cancer that progressed on radiotherapy plus ipilimumab. The chain links TRBV28 to TRBJ1-2; TRBD1 might be the D (5 bases). The CDR3, as DNA: TGTGCCATCCTGAACAGGAACTATGGCTACACCTTC. It codes for CAILNRNYGYTF.